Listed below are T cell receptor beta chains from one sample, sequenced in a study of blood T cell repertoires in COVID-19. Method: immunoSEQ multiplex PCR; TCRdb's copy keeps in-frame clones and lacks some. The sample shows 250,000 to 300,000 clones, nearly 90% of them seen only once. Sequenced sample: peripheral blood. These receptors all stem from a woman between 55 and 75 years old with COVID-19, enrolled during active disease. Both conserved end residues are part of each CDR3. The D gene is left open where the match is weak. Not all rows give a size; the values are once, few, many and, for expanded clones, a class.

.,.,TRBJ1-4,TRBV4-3,TGCGCCAGCAGCCTCTACTTGGCCGGGGGGTTATCGGGCGGGGGTAATGAAAAACTGTTTTTT,CASSLYLAGGLSGGGNEKLFF
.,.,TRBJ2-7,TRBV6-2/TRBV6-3,TGTGCCAGCAGTTCCCACTACGAGCAGTACTTC,CASSSHYEQYF
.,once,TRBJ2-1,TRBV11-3,TGTGCCAGCAGCTTAGAGGGGTCAGGGAAAAACCATTACAATGAGCAGTTCTTC,CASSLEGSGKNHYNEQFF
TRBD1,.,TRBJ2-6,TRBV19,TGTGCCAGTAGTATAGGCAGGGGGAGCTCTGGGGCCAACGTCCTGACTTTC,CASSIGRGSSGANVLTF
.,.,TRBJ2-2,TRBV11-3,TGTGCCAGCAGTCAATACTCCACCGGGGAGCTGTTTTTT,CASSQYSTGELFF
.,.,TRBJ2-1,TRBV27,TGTGCCAGCAGTTTCCTGGGGGACACCTACAATGAGCAGTTCTTC,CASSFLGDTYNEQFF
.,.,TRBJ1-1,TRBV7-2,TGTGCCAGCAGCAACAGACGGGGGAACACTGAAGCTTTCTTT,CASSNRRGNTEAFF
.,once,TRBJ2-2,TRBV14,TGTGCCAGTACTGTGGGCTACAACACCGGGGAGCTGTTTTTT,CASTVGYNTGELFF
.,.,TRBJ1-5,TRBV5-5,TGTGCCAGCAGCTCAGGGGTTCTTGGCAATCAGCCCCAGCATTTT,CASSSGVLGNQPQHF
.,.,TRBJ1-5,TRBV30,TGTGCCTGGACGGGAACAGACAATCAGCCCCAGCATTTT,CAWTGTDNQPQHF
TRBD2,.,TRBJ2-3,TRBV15,TGTGCCACCAGCAGGATTAGCGGGGGGGCAGGAGATACGCAGTATTTT,CATSRISGGAGDTQYF
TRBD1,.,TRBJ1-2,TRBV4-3,TGCGCCAGCAGCCCGCGGGACAGGGTTATGTATGGCTACACCTTC,CASSPRDRVMYGYTF
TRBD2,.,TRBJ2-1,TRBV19,TGTGCCAGTAGTCCGAAGACTAGCGGGGGGGACAAGGAGCAGTTCTTC,CASSPKTSGGDKEQFF
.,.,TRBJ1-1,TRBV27,TGTGCCAGCCACCGGGGACAAATCACTGAAGCTTTCTTT,CASHRGQITEAFF
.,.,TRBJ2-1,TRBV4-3,TGCGCCAGCAGCCGGCGGGTTTTGGGTGAGCAGTTCTTC,CASSRRVLGEQFF
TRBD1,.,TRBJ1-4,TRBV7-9,TGTGCCAGCAGCGCGAAGACAGGGAATGAAAAACTGTTTTTT,CASSAKTGNEKLFF
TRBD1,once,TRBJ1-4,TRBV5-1,TGCGCCAGCAGCGTGTTAGGGGGCTTCCGTGAAAAACTGTTTTTT,CASSVLGGFREKLFF
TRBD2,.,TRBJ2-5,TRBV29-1,TGCAGCGTCGCCACCTTTAGCGGGGGCCAAGAGACCCAGTACTTC,CSVATFSGGQETQYF
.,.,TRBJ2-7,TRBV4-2,TGTGCCAGCAGCCAAGATCCGCGGGGTTCCTACGAGCAGTACTTC,CASSQDPRGSYEQYF
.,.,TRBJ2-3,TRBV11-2,TGTGCCAGCAGCCAGCGACAGGTTAGCACAGATACGCAGTATTTT,CASSQRQVSTDTQYF
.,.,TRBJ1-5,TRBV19,TGTGCCAGTGCGATGGGGGGGGGCCTGCTGATGGCCCAGCATTTT,CASAMGGGLLMAQHF
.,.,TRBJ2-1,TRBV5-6,TGTGCCAGCAGCTTGCCCTCTTACAATGAGCAGTTCTTC,CASSLPSYNEQFF
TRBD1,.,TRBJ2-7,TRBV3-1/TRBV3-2,TGTGCCAGCAGCAGACAGTTTAGAGGGACAGCCATCTACGAGCAGTACTTC,CASSRQFRGTAIYEQYF
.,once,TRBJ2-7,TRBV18,TGTGCCAGCTCACCAGGATTTGGGGCAGACTACGAGCAGTACTTC,CASSPGFGADYEQYF
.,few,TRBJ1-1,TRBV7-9,TGTGCCAGCAGCCCCCACCGCAGGGATGCTTTCTTT,CASSPHRRDAFF
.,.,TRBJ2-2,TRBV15,TGTGCCACCAGTCGCGACAGGACGAACACCGGGGAGCTGTTTTTT,CATSRDRTNTGELFF
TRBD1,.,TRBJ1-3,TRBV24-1,TGTGCCACCAGTGATCCTGGGACAGGGGGCGAATTTGGAAACACCATATATTTT,CATSDPGTGGEFGNTIYF
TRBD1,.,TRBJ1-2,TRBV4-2,TGTGCCAGCAGCCAGGGACAGGGTGACAACTATGGCTACACCTTC,CASSQGQGDNYGYTF
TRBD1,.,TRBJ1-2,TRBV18,TGTGCCAGCTCACCCGGACAGGGACGGGATGGCTACACCTTC,CASSPGQGRDGYTF
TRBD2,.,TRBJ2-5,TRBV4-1,TGCGCCAGCAGCCAAGCGGGGGGGGCAGAGACCCAGTACTTC,CASSQAGGAETQYF
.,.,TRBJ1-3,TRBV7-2,TGTGCCAGCAGCCTCCGGGGTCCGGGAAACACCATATATTTT,CASSLRGPGNTIYF
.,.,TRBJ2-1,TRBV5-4,TGTGCCAGCAGCTTGAGTAACAGGGGAGGTTGGAATGAGCAGTTCTTC,CASSLSNRGGWNEQFF
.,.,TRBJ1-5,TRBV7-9,TGTGCCAGCAGCTTAGGGCCCCCCGAACGAAATCAGCCCCAGCATTTT,CASSLGPPERNQPQHF
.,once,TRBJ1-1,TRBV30,TGTGCCTGGAGTGGGGGGGGGATCACTGAAGCTTTCTTT,CAWSGGGITEAFF
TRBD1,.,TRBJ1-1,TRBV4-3,TGCGCCAGCAGCCAAGTCATGGGACAGGTGAACACTGAAGCTTTCTTT,CASSQVMGQVNTEAFF
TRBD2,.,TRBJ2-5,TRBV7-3,TGTGCCAGCAGCTTAATAGGCGGGGGGGCCGTAGAGACCCAGTACTTC,CASSLIGGGAVETQYF
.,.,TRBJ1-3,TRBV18,TGTGCCAGCTCAACGTTACCGGGTTCCGGAAACACCATATATTTT,CASSTLPGSGNTIYF
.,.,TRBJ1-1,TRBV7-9,TGTGCCAGCAGCTCCCTCTTCTACACTGAAGCTTTCTTT,CASSSLFYTEAFF
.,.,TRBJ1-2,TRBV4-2,TGTGCCTCAAACGGAGGGGTCGGGAGCGACACCTTC,CASNGGVGSDTF
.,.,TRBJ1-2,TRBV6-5,TGTGCCAGCATGACTCGGGGAGACTGGGCCTATGGCTACACCTTC,CASMTRGDWAYGYTF
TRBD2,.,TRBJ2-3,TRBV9,TGTGCCAGCAGCATTAGCGGGGGGGCAACAGATACGCAGTATTTT,CASSISGGATDTQYF
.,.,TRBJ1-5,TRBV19,TGTGCCAGTAGTATTCTGACAGGCCGGATGGGCAATCAGCCCCAGCATTTT,CASSILTGRMGNQPQHF
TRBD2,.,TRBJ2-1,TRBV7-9,TGTGCCAGCCTTCGCCATAGCGGGGGGGCGTACAATGAGCAGTTCTTC,CASLRHSGGAYNEQFF
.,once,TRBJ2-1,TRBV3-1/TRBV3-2,TGTGCCAGCAGCCTTAACCGGGAGAGTAAGCAGTTCTTC,CASSLNRESKQFF
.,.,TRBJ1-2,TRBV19,TGTGCCAGTAGTATAGGAGGGTTAGGGTATGGCTACACCTTC,CASSIGGLGYGYTF
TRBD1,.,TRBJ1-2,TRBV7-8,TGTGCCAGCAGCTTAGCAGGGGGCGATGGCTACACCTTC,CASSLAGGDGYTF
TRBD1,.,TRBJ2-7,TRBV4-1,TGCGCCAGCAGCCAAATAACCGGGACAGGGGGTCCCTACGAGCAGTACTTC,CASSQITGTGGPYEQYF
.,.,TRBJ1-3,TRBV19,TGTGCCAGTAGTATAGTTCCAGACTCTGGAAACACCATATATTTT,CASSIVPDSGNTIYF
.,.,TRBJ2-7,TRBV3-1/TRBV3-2,TGTGCCAGCAGCCAAGACCCCTACTCCTACGAGCAGTACTTC,CASSQDPYSYEQYF
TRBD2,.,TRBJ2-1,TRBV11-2,TGTGCCAGCAGCCATCGGCGGGGGGGCCCGGTTGAGCAGTTCTTC,CASSHRRGGPVEQFF
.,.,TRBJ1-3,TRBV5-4,TGTGCCAGCAGCCTGGACAGTTTGGCTGGAAACACCATATATTTT,CASSLDSLAGNTIYF
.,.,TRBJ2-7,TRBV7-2,TGTGCCAGCAGCCCAGACTCCCCGGGCGGGGAAGACTACGAGCAGTACTTC,CASSPDSPGGEDYEQYF
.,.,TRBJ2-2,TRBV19,TGTGCCAGTTTAGACAGAGCGAACACCGGGGAGCTGTTTTTT,CASLDRANTGELFF
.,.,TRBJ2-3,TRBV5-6,TGTGCCAGCCAAGGGGGGGTGTGGGCCACAGATACGCAGTATTTT,CASQGGVWATDTQYF